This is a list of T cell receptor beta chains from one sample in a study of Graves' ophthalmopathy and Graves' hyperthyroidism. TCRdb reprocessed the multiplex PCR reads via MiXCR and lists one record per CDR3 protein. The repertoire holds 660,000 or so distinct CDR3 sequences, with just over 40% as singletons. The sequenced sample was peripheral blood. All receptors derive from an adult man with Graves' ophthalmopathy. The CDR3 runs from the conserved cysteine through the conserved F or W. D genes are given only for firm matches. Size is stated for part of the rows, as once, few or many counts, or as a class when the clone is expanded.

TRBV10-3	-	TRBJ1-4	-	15	TGTGCCAGCAGTGAAATTTCGGGGTCTATTGAAAAACTGTTTTTT	CASSEISGSIEKLFF
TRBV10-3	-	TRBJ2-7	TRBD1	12	TGTGCCAGCAGCCCCGCGGACAGGTGGAAATACTTC	CASSPADRWKYF
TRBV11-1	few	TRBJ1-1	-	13	TGTGCCAGCAGCAAAAAGAGAGAAACTGAAGCTTTCTTT	CASSKKRETEAFF
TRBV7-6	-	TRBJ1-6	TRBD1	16	TGTGCCAGCAGCTCCAGGACAGGGGGAAAAAATTCACCCCTCCACTTT	CASSSRTGGKNSPLHF
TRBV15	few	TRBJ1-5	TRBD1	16	TGTGCCACCAGCAGGTTACAGGGGAGTAGCAATCAGCCCCAGCATTTT	CATSRLQGSSNQPQHF
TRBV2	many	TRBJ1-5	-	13	TGTGCCAGCAGTGTCGGACAGAATCAGCCCCAGCATTTT	CASSVGQNQPQHF
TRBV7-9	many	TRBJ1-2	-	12	TGTGCCAGCAACGCACGAGGTTATGGCTACACCTTC	CASNARGYGYTF
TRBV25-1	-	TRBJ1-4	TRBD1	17	TGTGCCAGCAGTGAACGGGGGACAGGGACTCTTAATGAAAAACTGTTTTTT	CASSERGTGTLNEKLFF
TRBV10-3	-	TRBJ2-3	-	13	TGTGCCATCAGTTACACTAGCACAGATACGCAGTATTTT	CAISYTSTDTQYF
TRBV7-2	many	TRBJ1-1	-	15	TGTGCCAGCAGCTTAGGAGGACAGCTGAACACTGAAGCTTTCTTT	CASSLGGQLNTEAFF
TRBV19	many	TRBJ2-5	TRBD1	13	TGTGCCAGCAGCGGACAGGGCGCAGAGACCCAGTACTTC	CASSGQGAETQYF
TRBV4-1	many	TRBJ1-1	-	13	TGCGCCAGCAGCCCGACTAGGGGCCCTGAAGCTTTCTTT	CASSPTRGPEAFF
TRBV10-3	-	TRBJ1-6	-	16	TGTGCCATCAGTTACTCGTCAGGGTACTATAATTCACCCCTCCACTTT	CAISYSSGYYNSPLHF
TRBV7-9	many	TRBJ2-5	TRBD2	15	TGTGCCAGCAGCTTAGGGACTAGCGGGGGGAAGACCCAGTACTTC	CASSLGTSGGKTQYF
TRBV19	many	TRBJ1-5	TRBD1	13	TGTGCCAGTAGTTTTGGGACAGATCAGCCCCAGCATTTT	CASSFGTDQPQHF
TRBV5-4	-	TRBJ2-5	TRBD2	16	TGTGCCAGCAGCTTGGGGACTAGCGGGGGCCGGGAGACCCAGTACTTC	CASSLGTSGGRETQYF
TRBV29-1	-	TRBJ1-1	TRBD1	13	TGCAGCGTCAGGACAGGGGAAAATCCTGAAGCTTTCTTT	CSVRTGENPEAFF
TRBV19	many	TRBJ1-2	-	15	TGTGCCAGCAGACGGATGGCAGGATTAATGCATGGCTACACCTTC	CASRRMAGLMHGYTF
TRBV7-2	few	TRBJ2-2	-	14	TGTGCCAGCAGCTTAAATGGGGGTCTTGTAGAACTGTTTTTT	CASSLNGGLVELFF
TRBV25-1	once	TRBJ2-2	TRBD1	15	TGTGCCAGCAGTCAGAGACCAGGGGGCACCGGGGAGCTGTTTTTT	CASSQRPGGTGELFF
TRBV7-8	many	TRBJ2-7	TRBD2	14	TGTGCCAGCAGCCCAGCGGGAGGGACCTACGAGCAGTACTTC	CASSPAGGTYEQYF
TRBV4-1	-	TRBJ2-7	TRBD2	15	TGCGCCAGCAGGGGGAAGGCGGGGGGGCCCCACGAGCAGTACTTC	CASRGKAGGPHEQYF
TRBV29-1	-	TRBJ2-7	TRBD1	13	TGCAGCAGTTTAGAGGACAGGCCCTACGAGCAGTACTTC	CSSLEDRPYEQYF
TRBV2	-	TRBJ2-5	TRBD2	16	TGTGCCAGCAGCGGACTAGCGGGGGGTAACCAAGAGACCCAGTACTTC	CASSGLAGGNQETQYF
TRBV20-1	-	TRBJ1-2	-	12	TGCAGTGCTAGTATCCAGGGCGCCGGCTACACCTTC	CSASIQGAGYTF
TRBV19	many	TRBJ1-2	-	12	TGTGCCAGTCCCCCCCCAGTCTATGGCTACACCTTC	CASPPPVYGYTF
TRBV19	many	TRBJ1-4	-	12	TGTGCCAGTTTCTCCGGTGGTGAAAAACTGTTTTTT	CASFSGGEKLFF
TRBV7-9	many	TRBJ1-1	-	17	TGTGCCAGCAGCCGAGCCGGGACGGGTGCCGGAAACACTGAAGCTTTCTTT	CASSRAGTGAGNTEAFF
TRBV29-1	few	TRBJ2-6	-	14	TGCAGCGTTGAGGGGGGTACTGGGGCCAACGTCCTGACTTTC	CSVEGGTGANVLTF
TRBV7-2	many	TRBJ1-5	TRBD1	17	TGTGCCAGCAGCGAGACCCCTAGACAGGGAGTCAATCAGCCCCAGCATTTT	CASSETPRQGVNQPQHF
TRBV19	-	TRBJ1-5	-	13	TGTGCCAGTAGTATGTCTAGCGGGCAGCCCCAGCATTTT	CASSMSSGQPQHF
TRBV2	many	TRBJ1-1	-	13	TGTGCCAGCAGTGACAGGGGGAACACTGAAGCTTTCTTT	CASSDRGNTEAFF
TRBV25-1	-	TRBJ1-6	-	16	TGTGCCAGCAGTTCTCCCAGGGGACCTAATAATTCACCCCTCCACTTT	CASSSPRGPNNSPLHF
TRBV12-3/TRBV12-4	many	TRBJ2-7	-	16	TGTGCCAGCAGTCCTCCGGGACAAGGGCCCTCCTACGAGCAGTACTTC	CASSPPGQGPSYEQYF
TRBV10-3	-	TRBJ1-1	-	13	TGTGCCATCAGAGGTCAGGGTACGTATGAAGCTTTCTTT	CAIRGQGTYEAFF
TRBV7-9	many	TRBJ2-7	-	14	TGTGCCAGCAGCAAAGACCCCGGAGTCTACGAGCAGTACTTC	CASSKDPGVYEQYF
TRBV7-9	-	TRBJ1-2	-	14	TGTGCCAGCAGCCGAACTTTACAGAGAGGTGGCTACACCTTC	CASSRTLQRGGYTF
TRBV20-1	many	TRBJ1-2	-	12	TGCAGTGCTAGAGGTCCAAACTATGGCTACACCTTC	CSARGPNYGYTF
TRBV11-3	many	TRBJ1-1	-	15	TGTGCCAGCAGCCGGGGACCTCTGATCGGCACTGAAGCTTTCTTT	CASSRGPLIGTEAFF
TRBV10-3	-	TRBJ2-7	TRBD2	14	TGTGTCAGCGCAGAGACTAGCGGGAGTAGCGAGCAGTACTTC	CVSAETSGSSEQYF
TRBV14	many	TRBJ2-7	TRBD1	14	TGTGCCAGCAGACGAGACAGGGGGTTTGGCGAGCAGTACTTC	CASRRDRGFGEQYF
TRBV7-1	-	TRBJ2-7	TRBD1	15	TGTGCCAGCAGCAAACGACAGGGCGGCCCCTACGAGCAGTACTTC	CASSKRQGGPYEQYF
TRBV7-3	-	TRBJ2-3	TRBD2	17	TGTGCCAGCAGCGGGACTAGCGGGTCCTATTTACCAGATACGCAGTATTTT	CASSGTSGSYLPDTQYF
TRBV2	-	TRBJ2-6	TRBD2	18	TGTGCCAGCAGTGTTCTAGCGGGGAGGGGCTCTGGGGCCAACGTCCTGACTTTC	CASSVLAGRGSGANVLTF
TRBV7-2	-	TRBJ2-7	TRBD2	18	TGTGCCAGCAGCTTAAAAAGGGGACTAGCGGGAATCTCCTACGAGCAGTACTTC	CASSLKRGLAGISYEQYF
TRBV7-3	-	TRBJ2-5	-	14	TGTGCCAGCAGCTTAAACCTAGGCCGGGAGACCCAGTACTTC	CASSLNLGRETQYF
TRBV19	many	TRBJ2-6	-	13	TGTGCCAGTATCCCCTCTGGGGCCAACGTCCTGACTTTC	CASIPSGANVLTF
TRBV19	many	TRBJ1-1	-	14	TGTGCCAGTAGTCAACTAGGCGGGGACGCTGAAGCTTTCTTT	CASSQLGGDAEAFF
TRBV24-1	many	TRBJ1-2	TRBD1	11	TGTGCCATTTCCAACAGGGGCGGCTACACCTTC	CAISNRGGYTF
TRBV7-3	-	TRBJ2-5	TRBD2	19	TGTGCCAGCAGCTCCGGGACTAGCGTTGAAGGCCTAAAGTGGGGGACCCAGTACTTC	CASSSGTSVEGLKWGTQYF
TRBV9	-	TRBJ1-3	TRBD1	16	TGTGCCAGCAGCCCCGGAGGAGGGGGCTATGGAAACACCATATATTTT	CASSPGGGGYGNTIYF
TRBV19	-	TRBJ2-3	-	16	TGTGCCAGTAGTATCCAGACGGGAGTCGGCACAGATACGCAGTATTTT	CASSIQTGVGTDTQYF
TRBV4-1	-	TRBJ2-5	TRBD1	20	TGCGCCAGCAGCCAGCTTTGGGACAGGCACTCGAGTAGCCTTTCGGAGACCCAGTACTTC	CASSQLWDRHSSSLSETQYF
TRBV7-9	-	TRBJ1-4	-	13	TGTGCCAGCAGCCAGGGAAGTGGCGAAAAACTGTTTTTT	CASSQGSGEKLFF
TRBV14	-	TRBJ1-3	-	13	TGTGCCAGCGTACAGGGAGGTGGAAACACCATATATTTT	CASVQGGGNTIYF
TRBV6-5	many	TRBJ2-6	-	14	TGTGCCAGCACCACCCACTCTGGGGCCAACGTCCTGACTTTC	CASTTHSGANVLTF
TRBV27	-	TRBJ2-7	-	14	TGTGCCAGCAGTTTGGGGCCAGGGCACTACGAGCAGTACTTC	CASSLGPGHYEQYF